This T cell receptor beta chain originates from a study of blood T cell repertoires in COVID-19. This clone was recorded many times. With V trimmed by 2 bases and J by 5 bases, 6 bases remained unmatched. The CDR3 contains 14 residues. Germline assignment: CDR1 SGHNT and CDR2 YYREEE (reference sequence). TCRdb's copy holds only in-frame clones and misses some; the assay was immunoSEQ multiplex PCR. The sample includes roughly 200,000 clones, nearly 90% seen only once; the top ten take 0.62%. Material: peripheral blood. This chain joins TRBV5-4 and TRBJ1-1; 7 bases line up with TRBD1. This TCR was recovered from a man aged 45-65 years with acute or convalescent COVID-19. CDR3 bases: TGTGCCAGCAGCTTAGACAGGGAGCCAACTGAAGCTTTCTTT. It specifies CASSLDREPTEAFF.